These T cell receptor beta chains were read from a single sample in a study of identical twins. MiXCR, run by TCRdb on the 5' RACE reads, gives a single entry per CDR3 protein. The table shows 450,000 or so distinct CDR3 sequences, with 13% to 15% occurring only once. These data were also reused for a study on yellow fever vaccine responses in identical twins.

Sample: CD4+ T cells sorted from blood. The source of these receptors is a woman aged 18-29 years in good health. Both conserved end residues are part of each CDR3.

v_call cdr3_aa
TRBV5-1 CASTPLAVSSYNEQFF
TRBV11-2 CASSLGASAYEQYF
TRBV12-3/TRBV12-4 CASTLHFGVGPDTQYF
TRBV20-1 CSAGTGNDGYTF
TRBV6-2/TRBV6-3 CASNLRGGSSPLHF
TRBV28 CASSLRKGELFF
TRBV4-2 CASSHPGTSGSYEQYF
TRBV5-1 CASSLTSKLSTDTQYF
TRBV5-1 CASSGGGTGVNTIYF
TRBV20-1 CSARDPQGVYEQYF
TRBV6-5 CASSYPLSGGVSSADTQYF
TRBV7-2 CASSSTSGATGELFF
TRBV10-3 CANGQNPNYGYTF
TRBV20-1 CSASGSMGYNEQFF
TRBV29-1 CSVPGGNGYTF
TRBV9 CASSFRTSNEQFF
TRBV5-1 CASSLGGASTDTQYF
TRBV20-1 CSAMHNEQFF
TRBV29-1 CSGWAGAKNIQYF
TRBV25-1 CASTGDIADNTKFFEQFF
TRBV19 CASSIRFPETQYF
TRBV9 CASSALGGQGVTEAFF